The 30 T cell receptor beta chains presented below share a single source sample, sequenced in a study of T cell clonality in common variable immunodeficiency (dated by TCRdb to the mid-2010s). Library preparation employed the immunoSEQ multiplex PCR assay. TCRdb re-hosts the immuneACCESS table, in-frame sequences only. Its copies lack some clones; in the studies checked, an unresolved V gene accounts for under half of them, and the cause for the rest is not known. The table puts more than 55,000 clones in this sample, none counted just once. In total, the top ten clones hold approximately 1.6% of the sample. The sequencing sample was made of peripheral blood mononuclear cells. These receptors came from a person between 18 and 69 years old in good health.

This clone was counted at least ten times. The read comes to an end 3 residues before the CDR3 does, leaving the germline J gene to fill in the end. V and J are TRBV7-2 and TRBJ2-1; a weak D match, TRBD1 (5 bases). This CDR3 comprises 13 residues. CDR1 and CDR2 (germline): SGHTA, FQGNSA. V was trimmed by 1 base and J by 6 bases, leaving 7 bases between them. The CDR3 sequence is CASSLDRSNEQFF. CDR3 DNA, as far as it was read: TGTGCCAGCAGCTTAGACAGGAGCAATGAG.

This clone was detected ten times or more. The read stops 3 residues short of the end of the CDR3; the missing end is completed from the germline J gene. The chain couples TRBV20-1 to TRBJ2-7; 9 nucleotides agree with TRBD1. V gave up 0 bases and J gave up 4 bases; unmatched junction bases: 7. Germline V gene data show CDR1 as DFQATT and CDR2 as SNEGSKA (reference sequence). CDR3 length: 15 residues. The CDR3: CSARDLQGALYEQYF. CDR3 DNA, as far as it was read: TGCAGTGCTAGAGATCTACAGGGGGCTTTGTACGAG.

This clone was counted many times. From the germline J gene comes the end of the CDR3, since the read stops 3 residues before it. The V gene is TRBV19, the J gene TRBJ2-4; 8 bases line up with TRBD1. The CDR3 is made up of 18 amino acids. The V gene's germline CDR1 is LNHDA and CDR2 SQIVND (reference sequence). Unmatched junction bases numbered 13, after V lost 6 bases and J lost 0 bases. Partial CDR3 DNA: TGTGCCAGTAGGAACCTTTCGGGACAGGCCGGAGCCAAAAACATT. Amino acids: CASRNLSGQAGAKNI. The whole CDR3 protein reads CASRNLSGQAGAKNIQYF. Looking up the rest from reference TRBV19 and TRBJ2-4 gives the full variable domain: DGGITQSPKYLFRKEGQNVTLSCEQNLNHDAMYWYRQDPGQGLRLIYYSQIVNDFQKGDIAEGYSVSREKKESFPLTVTSAQKNPTAFYLCASRNLSGQAGAKNIQYFGAGTRLSVL.

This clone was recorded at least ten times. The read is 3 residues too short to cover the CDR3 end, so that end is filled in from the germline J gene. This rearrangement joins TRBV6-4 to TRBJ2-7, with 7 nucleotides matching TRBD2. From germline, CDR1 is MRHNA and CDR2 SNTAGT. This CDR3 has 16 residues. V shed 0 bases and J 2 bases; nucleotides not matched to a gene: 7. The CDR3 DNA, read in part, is TGTGCCAGCAGTGACTCGGTCCAGCGGGGTACCTACGAG. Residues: CASSDSVQRGTYE. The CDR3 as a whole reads CASSDSVQRGTYEQYF.

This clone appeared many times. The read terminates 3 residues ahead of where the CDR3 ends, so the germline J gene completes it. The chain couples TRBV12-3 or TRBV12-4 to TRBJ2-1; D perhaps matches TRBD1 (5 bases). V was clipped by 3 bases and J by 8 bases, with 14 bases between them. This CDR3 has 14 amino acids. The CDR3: CASSLERQPDEQFF. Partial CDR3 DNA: TGTGCCAGCAGTTTGGAGAGACAGCCGGATGAG.

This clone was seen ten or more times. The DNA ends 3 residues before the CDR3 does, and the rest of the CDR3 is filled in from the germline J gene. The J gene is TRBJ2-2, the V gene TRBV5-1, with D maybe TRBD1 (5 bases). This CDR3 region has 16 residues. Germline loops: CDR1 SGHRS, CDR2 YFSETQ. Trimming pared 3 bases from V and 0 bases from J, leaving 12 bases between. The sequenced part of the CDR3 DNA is TGCGCCAGCAGCTCCGGACACAACGCGAACACCGGGGAG. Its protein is CASSSGHNANTGE. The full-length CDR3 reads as CASSSGHNANTGELFF.

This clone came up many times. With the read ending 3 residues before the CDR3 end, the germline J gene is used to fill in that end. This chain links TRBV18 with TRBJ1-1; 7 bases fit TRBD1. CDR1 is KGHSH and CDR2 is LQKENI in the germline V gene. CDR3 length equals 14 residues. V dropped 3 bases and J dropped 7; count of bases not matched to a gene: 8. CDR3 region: CASSPYKGGLEAFF. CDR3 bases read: TGTGCCAGCTCACCCTACAAAGGGGGCCTTGAA.

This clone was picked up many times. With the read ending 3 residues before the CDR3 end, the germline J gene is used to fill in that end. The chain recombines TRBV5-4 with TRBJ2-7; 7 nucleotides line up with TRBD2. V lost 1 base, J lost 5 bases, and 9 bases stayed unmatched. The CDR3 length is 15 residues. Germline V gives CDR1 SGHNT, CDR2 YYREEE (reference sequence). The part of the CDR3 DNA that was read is TGTGCCAGCAGCTTGTTCGCGGGAGCGGTAGACGAG. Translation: CASSLFAGAVDE. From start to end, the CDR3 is CASSLFAGAVDEQYF.

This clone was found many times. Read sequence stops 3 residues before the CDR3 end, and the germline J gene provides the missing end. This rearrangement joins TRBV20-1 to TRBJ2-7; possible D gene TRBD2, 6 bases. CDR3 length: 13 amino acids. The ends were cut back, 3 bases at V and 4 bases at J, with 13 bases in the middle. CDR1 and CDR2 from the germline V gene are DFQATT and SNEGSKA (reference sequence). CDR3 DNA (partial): TGCAGTGCTAGGATCACTAGCAATTACGAG. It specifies CSARITSNYE. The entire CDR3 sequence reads CSARITSNYEQYF.

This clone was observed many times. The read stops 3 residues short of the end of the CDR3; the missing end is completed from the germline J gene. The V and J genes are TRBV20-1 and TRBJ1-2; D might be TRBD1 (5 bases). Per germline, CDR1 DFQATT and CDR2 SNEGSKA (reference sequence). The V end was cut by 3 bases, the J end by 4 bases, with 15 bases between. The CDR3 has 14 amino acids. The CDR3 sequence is CSARAHRDFYGYTF. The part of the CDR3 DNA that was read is TGCAGTGCTAGGGCGCACCGGGACTTCTATGGC.

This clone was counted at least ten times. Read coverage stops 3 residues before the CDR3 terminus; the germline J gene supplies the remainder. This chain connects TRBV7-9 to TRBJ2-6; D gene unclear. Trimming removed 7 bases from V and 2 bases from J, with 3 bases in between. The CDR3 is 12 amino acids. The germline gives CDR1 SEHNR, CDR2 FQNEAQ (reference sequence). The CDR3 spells CASTPGANVLTF. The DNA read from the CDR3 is TGTGCCAGCACTCCTGGGGCCAACGTC.

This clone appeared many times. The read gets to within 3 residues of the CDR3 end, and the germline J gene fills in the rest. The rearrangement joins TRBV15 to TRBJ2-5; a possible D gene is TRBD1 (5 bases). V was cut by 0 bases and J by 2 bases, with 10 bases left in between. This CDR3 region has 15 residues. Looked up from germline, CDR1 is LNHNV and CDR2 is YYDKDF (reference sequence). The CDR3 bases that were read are TGTGCCACCAGCAGAGATCAAGGGGTACAAGAGACC. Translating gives CATSRDQGVQET. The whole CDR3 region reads CATSRDQGVQETQYF.

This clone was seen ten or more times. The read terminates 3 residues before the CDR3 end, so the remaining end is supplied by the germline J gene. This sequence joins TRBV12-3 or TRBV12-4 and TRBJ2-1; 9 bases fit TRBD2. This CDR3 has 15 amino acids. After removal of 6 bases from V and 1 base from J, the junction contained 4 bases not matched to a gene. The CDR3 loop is CASRHSGRSYNEQFF. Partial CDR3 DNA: TGTGCCAGCAGACACAGCGGGAGGTCCTACAATGAG.

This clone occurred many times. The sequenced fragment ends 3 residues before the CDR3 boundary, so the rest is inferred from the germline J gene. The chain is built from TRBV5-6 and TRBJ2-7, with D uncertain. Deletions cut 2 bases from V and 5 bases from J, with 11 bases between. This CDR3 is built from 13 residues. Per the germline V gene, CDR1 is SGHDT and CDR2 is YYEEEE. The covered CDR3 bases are TGTGCCAGCAGCTTAGGGCCGCTCGACGAG. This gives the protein CASSLGPLDE. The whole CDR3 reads CASSLGPLDEQYF. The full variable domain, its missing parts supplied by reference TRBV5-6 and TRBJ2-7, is DAGVTQSPTHLIKTRGQQVTLRCSPKSGHDTVSWYQQALGQGPQFIFQYYEEEERQRGNFPDRFSGHQFPNYSSELNVNALLLGDSALYLCASSLGPLDEQYFGPGTRLTVT.

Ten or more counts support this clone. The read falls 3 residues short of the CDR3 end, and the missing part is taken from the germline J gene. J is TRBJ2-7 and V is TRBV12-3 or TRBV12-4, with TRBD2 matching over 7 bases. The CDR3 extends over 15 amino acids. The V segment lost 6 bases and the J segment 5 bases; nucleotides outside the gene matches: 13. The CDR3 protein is CASSPRLGLSHEQYF. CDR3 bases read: TGTGCCAGCAGCCCTAGGCTGGGACTATCCCACGAG.

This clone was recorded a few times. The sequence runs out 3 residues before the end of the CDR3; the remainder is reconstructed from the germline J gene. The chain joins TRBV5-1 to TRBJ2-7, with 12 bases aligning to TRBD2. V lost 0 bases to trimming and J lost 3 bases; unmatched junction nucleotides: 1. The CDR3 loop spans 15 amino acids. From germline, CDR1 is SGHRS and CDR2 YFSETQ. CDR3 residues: CASSLGLAGVYEQYF. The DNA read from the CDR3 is TGCGCCAGCAGCTTGGGACTAGCGGGAGTCTACGAG.

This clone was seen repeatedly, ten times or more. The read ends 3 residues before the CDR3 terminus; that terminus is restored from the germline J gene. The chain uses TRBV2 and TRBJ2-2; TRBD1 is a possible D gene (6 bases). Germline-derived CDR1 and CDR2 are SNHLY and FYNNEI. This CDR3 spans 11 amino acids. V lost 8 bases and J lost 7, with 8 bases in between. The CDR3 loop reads CASEDSGELFF. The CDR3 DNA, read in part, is TGTGCCAGCGAGGACAGCGGGGAG.

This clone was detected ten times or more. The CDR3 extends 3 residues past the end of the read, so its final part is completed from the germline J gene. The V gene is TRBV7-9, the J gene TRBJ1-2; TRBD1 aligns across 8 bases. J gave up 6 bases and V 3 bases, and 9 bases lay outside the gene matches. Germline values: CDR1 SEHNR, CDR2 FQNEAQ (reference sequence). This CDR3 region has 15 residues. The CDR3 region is CASSFGQGALDGYTF. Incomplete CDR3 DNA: TGTGCCAGCAGCTTTGGGCAGGGGGCTTTGGATGGC.

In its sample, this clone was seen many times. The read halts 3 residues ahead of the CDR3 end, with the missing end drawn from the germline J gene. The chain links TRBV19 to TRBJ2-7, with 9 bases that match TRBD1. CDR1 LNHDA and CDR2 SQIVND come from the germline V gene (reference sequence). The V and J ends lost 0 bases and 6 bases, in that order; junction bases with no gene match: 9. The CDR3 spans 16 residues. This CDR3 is CASSIDHTGGAFEQYF. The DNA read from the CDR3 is TGTGCCAGTAGTATAGACCATACAGGGGGCGCGTTCGAG.

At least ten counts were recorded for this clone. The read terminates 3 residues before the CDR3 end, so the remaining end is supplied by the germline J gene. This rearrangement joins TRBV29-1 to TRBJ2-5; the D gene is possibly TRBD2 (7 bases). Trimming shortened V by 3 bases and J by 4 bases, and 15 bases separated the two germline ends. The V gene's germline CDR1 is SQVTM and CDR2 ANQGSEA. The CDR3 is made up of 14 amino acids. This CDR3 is CSVEGGIGGETQYF. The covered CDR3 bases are TGCAGCGTTGAGGGAGGGATAGGGGGAGAGACC.

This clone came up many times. The CDR3 DNA, read in part, is TGCGCCAGCAGCCAGATAGCGGGCACTACAGATACG. It yields the protein CASSQIAGTTDT. In full, the CDR3 is CASSQIAGTTDTQYF. The chain employs TRBV5-1 and TRBJ2-3; 7 bases fit TRBD2. The read finishes 3 residues shy of the CDR3 end, and the germline J gene is used to complete it. The CDR3 is made up of 15 amino acids. From germline, CDR1 is SGHRS and CDR2 YFSETQ. J was trimmed by 3 bases and V by 4 bases; bases with no gene match: 8.

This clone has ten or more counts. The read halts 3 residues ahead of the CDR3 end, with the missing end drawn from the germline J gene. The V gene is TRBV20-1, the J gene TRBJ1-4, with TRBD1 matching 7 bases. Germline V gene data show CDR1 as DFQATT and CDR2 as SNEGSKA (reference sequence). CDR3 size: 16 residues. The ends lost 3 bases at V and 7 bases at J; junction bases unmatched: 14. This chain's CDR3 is CSARPARGRGPEKLFF. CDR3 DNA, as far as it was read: TGCAGTGCTAGGCCCGCTCGAGGGAGGGGGCCTGAAAAA.

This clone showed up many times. The CDR3 sequence: CASSLQNTEAFF. CDR3 DNA, as far as it was read: TGCGCCAGCAGCTTGCAGAACACTGAA. The chain carries TRBV5-1 and TRBJ1-1, with D unresolved. The read terminates 3 residues before the CDR3 end, so the remaining end is supplied by the germline J gene. V lost 1 base to trimming and J lost 1 base, with 2 bases between them. This CDR3 contains 12 residues. Germline loops: CDR1 SGHRS, CDR2 YFSETQ.

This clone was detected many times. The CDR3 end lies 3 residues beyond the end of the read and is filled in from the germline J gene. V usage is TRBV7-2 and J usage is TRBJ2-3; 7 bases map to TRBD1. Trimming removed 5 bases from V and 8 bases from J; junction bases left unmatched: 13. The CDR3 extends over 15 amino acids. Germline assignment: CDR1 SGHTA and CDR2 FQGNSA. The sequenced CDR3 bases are TGTGCCAGCAGCGCCCGGACAGGTGCACAGGGTACG. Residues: CASSARTGAQGT. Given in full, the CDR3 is CASSARTGAQGTQYF.

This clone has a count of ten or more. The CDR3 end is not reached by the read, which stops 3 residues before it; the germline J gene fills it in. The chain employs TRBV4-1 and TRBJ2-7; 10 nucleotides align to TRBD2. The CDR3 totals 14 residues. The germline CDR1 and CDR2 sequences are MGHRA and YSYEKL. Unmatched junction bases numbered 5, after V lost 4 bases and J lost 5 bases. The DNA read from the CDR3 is TGCGCCAGCAGCCGAAGCGGGAGGGAAGACGAG. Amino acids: CASSRSGREDE. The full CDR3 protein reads CASSRSGREDEQYF.

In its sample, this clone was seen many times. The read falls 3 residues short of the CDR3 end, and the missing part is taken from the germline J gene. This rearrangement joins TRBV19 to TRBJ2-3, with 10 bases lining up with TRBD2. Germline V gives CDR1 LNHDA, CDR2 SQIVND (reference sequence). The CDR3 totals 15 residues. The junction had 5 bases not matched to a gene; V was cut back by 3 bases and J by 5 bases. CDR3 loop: CASSISSGSRDTQYF. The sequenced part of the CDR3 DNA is TGTGCCAGTAGTATTTCTAGCGGGAGTCGAGATACG.

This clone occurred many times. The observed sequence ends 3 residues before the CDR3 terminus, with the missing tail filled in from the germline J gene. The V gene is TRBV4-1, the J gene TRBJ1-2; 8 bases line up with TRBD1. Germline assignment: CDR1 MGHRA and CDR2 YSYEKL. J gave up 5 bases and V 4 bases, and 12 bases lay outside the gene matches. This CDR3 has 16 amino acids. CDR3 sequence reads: CASSPPAGGGLYGYTF. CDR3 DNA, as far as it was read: TGCGCCAGCAGCCCACCAGCAGGGGGCGGACTATATGGC.

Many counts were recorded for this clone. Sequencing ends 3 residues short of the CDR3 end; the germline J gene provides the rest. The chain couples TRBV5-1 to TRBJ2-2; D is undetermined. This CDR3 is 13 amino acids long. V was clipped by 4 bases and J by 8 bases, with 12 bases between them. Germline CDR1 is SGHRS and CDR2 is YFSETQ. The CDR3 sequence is CASSPLPVGELFF. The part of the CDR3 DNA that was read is TGCGCCAGCAGCCCCCTCCCAGTTGGGGAG.

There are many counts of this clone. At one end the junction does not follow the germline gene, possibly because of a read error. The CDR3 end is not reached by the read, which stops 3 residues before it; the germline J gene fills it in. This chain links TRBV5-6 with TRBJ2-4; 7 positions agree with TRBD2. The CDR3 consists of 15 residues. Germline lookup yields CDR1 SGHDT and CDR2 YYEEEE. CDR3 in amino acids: CASSLEGLAVNIQYF. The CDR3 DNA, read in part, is TGTGCCAGCAGTTTGGAAGGGCTAGCGGTAAACATT.

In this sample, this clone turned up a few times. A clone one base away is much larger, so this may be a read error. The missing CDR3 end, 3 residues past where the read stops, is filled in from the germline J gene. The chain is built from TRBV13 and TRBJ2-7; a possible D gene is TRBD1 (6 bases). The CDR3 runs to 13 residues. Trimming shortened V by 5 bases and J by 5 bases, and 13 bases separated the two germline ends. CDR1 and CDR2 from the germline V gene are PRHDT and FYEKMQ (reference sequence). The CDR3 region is CASSPCRDNEQYF. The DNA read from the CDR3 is TGTGCCAGCAGCCCCTGCCGGGACAACGAG.